The 13 T cell receptor beta chains presented below share a single source sample, sequenced in a study of T-cell reconstitution after alpha-beta-depleted transplantation in children. Construction of the TCRbeta library involved unique molecular identifiers. A single record per CDR3 protein comes from TCRdb applying MiXCR to the PCR reads. This sample yields about 610,000 distinct CDR3 sequences, of which about 10% are seen a single time; roughly 3.9% belongs to the top ten. This specimen consisted of PBMCs from the stem cell graft donor, obtained from the stem cell graft. These receptors were obtained from a human donor who donated a stem cell graft to a child with acute myeloid leukemia.

This clonotype was detected a few times. The chain has TRBV20-1 and TRBJ1-3; D uncertain. From germline, CDR1 is DFQATT and CDR2 SNEGSKA (reference sequence). Trimming cost V 3 bases and J 0 bases, with 9 bases left between them. The CDR3 contains 14 residues. CDR3 sequence (DNA): TGCAGTGCTAGCCGGTACAGCTCTGGAAACACCATATATTTT. Translation: CSASRYSSGNTIYF.

This clonotype came up many times. The gene calls are TRBV19 and TRBJ2-6; 8 nucleotides align to TRBD1. With 6 bases clipped from V and 1 base from J, the junction kept 2 bases outside the gene matches. This CDR3 has 15 amino acids. CDR1 and CDR2 from the germline V gene are LNHDA and SQIVND (reference sequence). CDR3 in amino acids: CASSRGQSGANVLTF. The CDR3 nucleotides are TGTGCCAGTAGCAGGGGGCAGTCTGGGGCCAACGTCCTGACTTTC.

The genes are TRBV11-1 and TRBJ2-2; TRBD2 matches at 16 bases. The CDR3 contains 20 residues. The V gene end was trimmed by 5 bases and the J gene end by 4 bases; junction bases not matched to a gene: 13. The germline V gene encodes CDR1 SGHAT and CDR2 FQDESV (reference sequence). The CDR3 DNA is TGTGCCAGCAGCCTTCGCCGTCCGGGACTAGCGGGAGGGCCCACCGGGGAGCTGTTTTTT. Its translation is CASSLRRPGLAGGPTGELFF.

This clonotype was observed at least ten times. This chain links TRBV5-1 with TRBJ2-3; weak D call: TRBD2 (5 bases). The V gene's germline CDR1 is SGHRS and CDR2 YFSETQ. V shed 2 bases and J shed 6 bases, with 10 bases lying between them. There are 13 residues in the CDR3. CDR3: CASSLGADDTQYF. In DNA form, the CDR3 reads TGCGCCAGCAGCTTAGGAGCGGACGATACGCAGTATTTT.

The CDR3 DNA reads TGTGCCAGCAGCTTAGCGAGGGGAGATCGGTCAGATACGCAGTATTTT. Translating gives CASSLARGDRSDTQYF. V gene TRBV7-2 combines with J gene TRBJ2-3; D is possibly TRBD1 or TRBD2 (5 bases each). The length of the CDR3 is 16 residues. Germline-derived CDR1 and CDR2 are SGHTA and FQGNSA. Trimming pared 0 bases from V and 4 bases from J, leaving 14 bases between. Full variable domain (remainder filled in from reference TRBV7-2 and TRBJ2-3): GAGVSQSPSNKVTEKGKDVELRCDPISGHTALYWYRQSLGQGLEFLIYFQGNSAPDKSGLPSDRFSAERTGGSVSTLTIQRTQQEDSAVYLCASSLARGDRSDTQYFGPGTRLTVL.

This clonotype was seen a handful of times. The chain employs TRBV20-1 and TRBJ2-1; 9 bases line up with TRBD2. V lost 1 base, J lost 6 bases, and 4 bases stayed unmatched. Germline loops: CDR1 DFQATT, CDR2 SNEGSKA (reference sequence). This CDR3 spans 14 amino acids. The CDR3 DNA follows: TGCAGTGCTAGAGGGGGACTAGCCCTCAATGAGCAGTTCTTC. Translating it yields CSARGGLALNEQFF.

Comments on this clonotype: A read error may account for a junction end that differs from germline. The rearrangement uses TRBV7-7 and TRBJ2-5, with no clear D. The CDR3 has 13 residues. CDR1 is SSHAT, CDR2 FNYEAQ, per germline (reference sequence). Written as DNA, the CDR3 is TGTGCTAGCAGCTATTCTAGGAGTCAGACCCAGTACTTC. Protein: CASSYSRSQTQYF.

This clonotype turned up a few times. This chain connects TRBV20-1 to TRBJ2-3; possible D gene TRBD2, 6 bases. The V end lost 7 bases, the J end lost 6 bases, and 17 bases lay between the germline ends. CDR3 length: 13 amino acids. CDR1 and CDR2 (germline): DFQATT, SNEGSKA (reference sequence). The CDR3 DNA reads as TGCAGTGGAGGGGACTCCCGATTCGATACGCAGTATTTT. Its protein product is CSGGDSRFDTQYF.

This clonotype was seen repeatedly, ten times or more. V and J are TRBV7-9 and TRBJ2-7; D is undetermined. CDR3 length equals 12 residues. Germline V gene lookup returns CDR1 SEHNR and CDR2 FQNEAQ (reference sequence). V shed 2 bases and J shed 7 bases, with 9 bases lying between them. CDR3 protein: CASSLMTSEQYF. The DNA of the CDR3 is TGTGCCAGCAGCTTAATGACCTCGGAGCAGTACTTC.

The chain uses TRBV28 and TRBJ2-2; 11 positions match TRBD2. V was clipped by 5 bases and J by 7 bases; unmatched bases: 3. The CDR3 has 14 residues. From germline, CDR1 is MDHEN and CDR2 SYDVKM. For the CDR3, the DNA is TGTGCCAGCAGTAAAACTAGCGGGAGCGGGGAGCTGTTTTTT. Translation gives CASSKTSGSGELFF.

V and J are TRBV25-1 and TRBJ2-7; TRBD2 agrees at 12 bases. The V gene end was trimmed by 3 bases and the J gene end by 2 bases; junction bases not matched to a gene: 14. This CDR3 spans 19 amino acids. CDR1 MGHDK and CDR2 SYGVNS come from the germline V gene. As DNA, the CDR3 is TGTGCCAGCAGTGATTACGGGCCGACTAGCGGGAGTATTCCCTACGAGCAGTACTTC. Encoded protein: CASSDYGPTSGSIPYEQYF.

This clonotype has ten or more counts. The chain uses TRBV7-8 and TRBJ2-2; D call uncertain. This CDR3 is built from 14 residues. Deletions cut 2 bases from V and 0 bases from J, with 4 bases between. Germline CDR1 is SGHVS and CDR2 is FQNEAQ. The CDR3 loop reads CASSLQANTGELFF. CDR3 DNA: TGTGCCAGCAGCTTACAGGCGAACACCGGGGAGCTGTTTTTT.

A few counts support this clonotype. The chain recombines TRBV7-3 with TRBJ2-1; D may be TRBD1 or TRBD2 (7 bases each). V dropped 5 bases and J dropped 0 bases, with 17 bases sitting between them. CDR1 and CDR2 (germline): SGHTA, FQGTGA. The CDR3 covers 17 residues. CDR3 sequence (DNA): TGTGCCAGCAGCCTTCAGGGGGGGCGGAGCTCCTACAATGAGCAGTTCTTC. Protein sequence: CASSLQGGRSSYNEQFF.